The clone carrying this TCR beta chain was counted at least ten times. Its cognate antigen is unknown. A much larger clone lies one base from this, so it may be a read error. Breast cancer patients provided tissue from their axillary draining lymph nodes. The sample comes from a study of breast tumors, draining lymph nodes, adjacent tissues. Study-wide results and limits: Tumor and nontumor repertoires were significantly more similar in luminal-like than in basal-like breast cancer. Compared with lymph nodes, tumors were less diverse; compared with nontumor tissue, more. The lymph node origin of tumor T cells was framed as consistent with a hypothesis, not demonstrated. Most tumor T cells seemingly derive from lymph node, then expand in tumor.

The germline V gene encodes CDR1 SGHVS and CDR2 FQNEAQ. This CDR3 spans 15 amino acids. From the multiplex PCR reads, TCRdb called clonotypes with MiXCR, one entry per CDR3 protein. The sample yields about 200,000 distinct CDR3 sequences, roughly 31% seen once. V gene TRBV7-8 combines with J gene TRBJ2-5, with D tentatively TRBD1 (5 bases). The sequencing sample was made of axillary lymph node tissue. This TCR was recovered from a female donor with breast cancer. Some clones in this sample may be carry-over from other donors' samples. Written as DNA, the CDR3 is TGTGCCAGCAGCTTAGCTGGACATGTCCAAGAGACCCAGCACTTC. Protein product: CASSLAGHVQETQHF. Together with reference TRBV7-8 and TRBJ2-5, the CDR3 gives the full variable domain: GAGVSQSPRYKVAKRGQDVALRCDPISGHVSLFWYQQALGQGPEFLTYFQNEAQLDKSGLPSDRFFAERPEGSVSTLKIQRTQQEDSAVYLCASSLAGHVQETQHFGPGTRLLVL.